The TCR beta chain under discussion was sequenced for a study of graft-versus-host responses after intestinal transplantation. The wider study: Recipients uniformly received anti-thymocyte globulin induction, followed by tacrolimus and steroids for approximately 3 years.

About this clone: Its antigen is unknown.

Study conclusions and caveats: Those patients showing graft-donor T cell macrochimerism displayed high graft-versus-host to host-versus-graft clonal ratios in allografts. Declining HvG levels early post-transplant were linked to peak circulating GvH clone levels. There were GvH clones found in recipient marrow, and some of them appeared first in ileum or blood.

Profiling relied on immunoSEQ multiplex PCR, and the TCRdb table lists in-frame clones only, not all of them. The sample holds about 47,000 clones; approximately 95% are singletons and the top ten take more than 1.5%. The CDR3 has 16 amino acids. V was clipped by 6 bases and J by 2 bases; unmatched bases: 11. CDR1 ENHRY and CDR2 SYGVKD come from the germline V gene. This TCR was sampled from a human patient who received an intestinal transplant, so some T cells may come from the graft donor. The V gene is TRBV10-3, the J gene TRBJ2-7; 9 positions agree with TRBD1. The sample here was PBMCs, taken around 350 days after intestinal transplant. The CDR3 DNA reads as TGTGCCATCAGCTCCGGGACAGGGAAGGGGACCTACGAGCAGTACTTC. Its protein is CAISSGTGKGTYEQYF.